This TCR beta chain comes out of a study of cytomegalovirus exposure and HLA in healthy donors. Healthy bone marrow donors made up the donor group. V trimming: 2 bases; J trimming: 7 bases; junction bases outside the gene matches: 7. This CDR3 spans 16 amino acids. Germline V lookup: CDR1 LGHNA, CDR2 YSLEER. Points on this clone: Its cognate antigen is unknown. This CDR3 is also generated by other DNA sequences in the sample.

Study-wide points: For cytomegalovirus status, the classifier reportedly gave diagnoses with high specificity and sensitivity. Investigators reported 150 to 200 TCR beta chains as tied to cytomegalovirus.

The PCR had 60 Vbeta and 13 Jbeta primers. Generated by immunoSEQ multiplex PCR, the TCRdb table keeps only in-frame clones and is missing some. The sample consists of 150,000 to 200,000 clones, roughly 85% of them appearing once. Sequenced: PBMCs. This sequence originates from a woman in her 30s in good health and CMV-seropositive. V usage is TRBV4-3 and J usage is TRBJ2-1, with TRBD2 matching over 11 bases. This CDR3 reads CASSQSVAGGANEQFF. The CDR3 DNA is TGCGCCAGCAGCCAATCCGTAGCGGGAGGGGCAAATGAGCAGTTCTTC.